Given below is one TCR beta chain in context. The data originate from a study of blood T cell repertoires in COVID-19. Germline V lookup: CDR1 SGHRS, CDR2 YFSETQ. V shed 5 bases and J shed 2 bases, with 14 bases lying between them. The CDR3 contains 14 residues. Assay used: immunoSEQ multiplex PCR; TCRdb lists only in-frame clones, some missing. This sample yields 250,000 to 300,000 clones, of which approximately 90% are seen a single time; 3.6% belongs to the top ten. The clonotype originates from a young man with active or convalescent COVID-19. Sequences were obtained from peripheral blood. This chain uses TRBV5-1 with TRBJ2-7; no clear D. CDR3 protein: CASRASSLPYEQYF. DNA for the CDR3: TGCGCCAGCAGAGCCTCGTCCTTACCCTACGAGCAGTACTTC.